A selection of T cell receptor beta chains follows, all from one sample in a study of shared clonotypes between healthy human individuals. Sequencing was performed with immunoSEQ multiplex PCR; in TCRdb, only in-frame clones are kept and a portion is missing. The sample shows about 2.3 million clones, about 90% of them seen only once. The sequencing sample was made of naive CD4+ T cells from PBMCs. Source of these receptors: a man between 18 and 29 years old in good health. Some clones in this sample may be carry-over from other donors' samples. Each CDR3 is given with its conserved first and last residue. The order of the fields is V gene, clone size, D gene, J gene, CDR3 protein, CDR3 DNA. D genes are given only for firm matches. Size is omitted from some rows. Given values are once, few, many or a class for expanded clones.

v_call: TRBV10-3; clone_size: once; d_call: TRBD2; j_call: TRBJ2-2; cdr3_aa: CAIRAGVNTGELFF; cdr3_nt: TGTGCCATCAGGGCGGGGGTTAACACCGGGGAGCTGTTTTTT
v_call: TRBV5-1; clone_size: -; d_call: -; j_call: TRBJ2-7; cdr3_aa: CASSLDHWGYDEQYF; cdr3_nt: TGCGCCAGCAGCTTGGATCACTGGGGGTACGACGAGCAGTACTTC
v_call: TRBV29-1; clone_size: -; d_call: -; j_call: TRBJ1-1; cdr3_aa: CSVGQASEAFF; cdr3_nt: TGCAGCGTTGGACAGGCTTCTGAAGCTTTCTTT
v_call: TRBV6-5; clone_size: -; d_call: -; j_call: TRBJ2-2; cdr3_aa: CASSRRQANTGELFF; cdr3_nt: TGTGCCAGCAGTCGTCGACAGGCTAACACCGGGGAGCTGTTTTTT
v_call: TRBV7-8; clone_size: -; d_call: -; j_call: TRBJ1-4; cdr3_aa: CANTRGGNEKLFF; cdr3_nt: TGTGCCAACACCCGTGGAGGCAATGAAAAACTGTTTTTT
v_call: TRBV4-2; clone_size: -; d_call: TRBD1; j_call: TRBJ2-2; cdr3_aa: CASNRGNTGELFF; cdr3_nt: TGTGCCAGCAACAGGGGCAACACCGGGGAGCTGTTTTTT
v_call: TRBV7-9; clone_size: once; d_call: -; j_call: TRBJ2-7; cdr3_aa: CASSTIAGTYEQYF; cdr3_nt: TGTGCCAGCAGCACAATTGCGGGGACTTACGAGCAGTACTTC
v_call: TRBV9; clone_size: once; d_call: -; j_call: TRBJ2-3; cdr3_aa: CASSGPPGHTDTQYF; cdr3_nt: TGTGCCAGCAGCGGCCCCCCAGGACACACAGATACGCAGTATTTT
v_call: TRBV6-6; clone_size: -; d_call: -; j_call: TRBJ2-7; cdr3_aa: CASSYSHYEQYF; cdr3_nt: TGTGCCAGCAGTTACTCGCATTACGAGCAGTACTTC
v_call: TRBV6-5; clone_size: -; d_call: -; j_call: TRBJ1-1; cdr3_aa: CASSNRDSPSTEAFF; cdr3_nt: TGTGCCAGCAGTAACCGGGACTCTCCGTCCACTGAAGCTTTCTTT
v_call: TRBV11-3; clone_size: -; d_call: TRBD1; j_call: TRBJ2-3; cdr3_aa: CASSSRQGGLGTDTQYF; cdr3_nt: TGTGCCAGCAGCTCACGACAGGGGGGATTGGGGACAGATACGCAGTATTTT
v_call: TRBV14; clone_size: -; d_call: TRBD1; j_call: TRBJ1-1; cdr3_aa: CASSHWGQRNTEAFF; cdr3_nt: TGTGCCAGCAGCCACTGGGGACAGAGGAACACTGAAGCTTTCTTT
v_call: TRBV7-2; clone_size: -; d_call: -; j_call: TRBJ1-2; cdr3_aa: CASSPHNGPLNYGYTF; cdr3_nt: TGTGCCAGCAGCCCCCATAACGGGCCCCTCAACTATGGCTACACCTTC
v_call: TRBV5-1; clone_size: -; d_call: TRBD2; j_call: TRBJ2-5; cdr3_aa: CASSSLTSGKETQYF; cdr3_nt: TGCGCCAGCAGCTCGCTGACTAGCGGAAAAGAGACCCAGTACTTC